These 22 T cell receptor beta chains came from one sample sequenced in a study of cytomegalovirus exposure and HLA in healthy donors. It was with 60 Vbeta and 13 Jbeta primers that the PCR ran. Assay used: immunoSEQ multiplex PCR; TCRdb lists only in-frame clones, some missing. The repertoire holds more than 95,000 clones, with about two thirds as singletons. The sequenced material came from PBMCs. The origin of the receptors is a man in his thirties or forties in good health and CMV-seronegative.

The chain is built from TRBV30 and TRBJ2-7; D is undetermined. V was clipped by 0 bases and J by 7 bases, with 7 bases between them. The CDR3 totals 11 residues. CDR1 and CDR2 from the germline V gene are GTSNPN and SVGIG (reference sequence). In nucleotides, the CDR3 is TGTGCCTGGAGTGTACAGTATGAGCAGTACTTC. Its protein product is CAWSVQYEQYF.

The chain joins TRBV27 to TRBJ2-7; D remains unclear. CDR3 length: 14 residues. The V end was cut by 5 bases, the J end by 0 bases, with 11 bases between. Germline lookup yields CDR1 MNHEY and CDR2 SMNVEV (reference sequence). The CDR3 nucleotides read TGTGCCAGCAGTCCCGTTTGGAGCTCCTACGAGCAGTACTTC. This codes for CASSPVWSSYEQYF.

The chain recombines TRBV6-5 with TRBJ1-2, with 7 bases that match TRBD1. Germline V gene lookup returns CDR1 MNHEY and CDR2 SVGAGI. The CDR3 contains 13 residues. Losses at the gene ends were 6 bases for V and 4 bases for J; bases not matched to a gene: 5. The CDR3 reads CASRRGRSYGYTF. The CDR3 coding sequence is TGTGCCAGCAGGAGGGGGCGGAGCTATGGCTACACCTTC.

The genes are TRBV15 and TRBJ1-1; 7 bases line up with TRBD1. The junction had 7 bases not matched to a gene; V was cut back by 2 bases and J by 7 bases. The length of the CDR3 is 14 residues. Per germline, CDR1 LNHNV and CDR2 YYDKDF (reference sequence). The CDR3 here is CATSRSGGGREAFF. As DNA, the CDR3 is TGTGCCACCAGCAGATCCGGAGGGGGCCGTGAAGCTTTCTTT.

This chain connects TRBV19 to TRBJ1-2, with 7 bases identical to TRBD1. With 0 bases clipped from V and 4 bases from J, the junction kept 8 bases outside the gene matches. The CDR3 has 16 residues. CDR1 is LNHDA, CDR2 SQIVND, per germline (reference sequence). CDR3 region: CASSIDHSGGPYGYTF. The CDR3 coding sequence is TGTGCCAGTAGTATAGATCATTCAGGGGGACCCTATGGCTACACCTTC. The full variable domain, in which reference TRBV19 and TRBJ1-2 provide the parts outside the CDR3, is DGGITQSPKYLFRKEGQNVTLSCEQNLNHDAMYWYRQDPGQGLRLIYYSQIVNDFQKGDIAEGYSVSREKKESFPLTVTSAQKNPTAFYLCASSIDHSGGPYGYTFGSGTRLTVV.

This chain uses TRBV7-6 with TRBJ2-3; 7 positions agree with TRBD1. The CDR3 extends over 15 amino acids. V gave up 1 base and J gave up 5 bases; unmatched junction bases: 6. Germline V gene lookup returns CDR1 SGHVS and CDR2 FNYEAQ. The CDR3, as DNA: TGTGCCAGCAGCTTAGGACTACAGGGGCGAGATACGCAGTATTTT. It yields the protein CASSLGLQGRDTQYF.

J is TRBJ2-5 and V is TRBV10-3, with 9 bases aligning to TRBD1. The V segment lost 6 bases and the J segment 5 bases; nucleotides outside the gene matches: 7. Germline-derived CDR1 and CDR2 are ENHRY and SYGVKD. This CDR3 spans 14 amino acids. The CDR3 DNA is TGTGCCATCAGCTCCACAGGGGGCAAGGAGACCCAGTACTTC. It translates to CAISSTGGKETQYF.

This chain links TRBV30 with TRBJ1-1, with 9 nucleotides matching TRBD1. CDR1 and CDR2 from the germline V gene are GTSNPN and SVGIG (reference sequence). V shed 5 bases and J 5 bases; nucleotides not matched to a gene: 6. CDR3 length equals 13 residues. The CDR3 loop reads CAWGRQGGTEAFF. CDR3 nucleotide sequence: TGTGCCTGGGGAAGACAGGGGGGAACTGAAGCTTTCTTT.

This clone was counted between two and nine times. The rearrangement uses TRBV5-4 and TRBJ1-2; D is perhaps TRBD1 (5 bases). CDR1 and CDR2 from the germline V gene are SGHNT and YYREEE (reference sequence). The CDR3 consists of 13 residues. Trimming took 5 bases from V and 6 from J, leaving 14 bases between them. CDR3 sequence (DNA): TGTGCCAGCAGTCTGGCAGGGCATGATGGCTACACCTTC. This encodes CASSLAGHDGYTF.

This chain connects TRBV30 to TRBJ2-1; 9 nucleotides line up with TRBD1. Trimming at V came to 3 bases and at J to 7 bases, leaving 7 bases not matched to a gene. Germline V lookup: CDR1 GTSNPN, CDR2 SVGIG (reference sequence). CDR3 length: 14 residues. CDR3 residues: CAWRSGQGGNEQFF. In DNA form, the CDR3 reads TGTGCCTGGAGGTCGGGACAGGGAGGGAATGAGCAGTTCTTC.

The CDR3 bases are TGTGCCAGCAGTTTATCCGGCCTAGCGGGGGGCGGAGATACGCAGTATTTT. This translates into CASSLSGLAGGGDTQYF. This chain connects TRBV28 to TRBJ2-3; 11 positions match TRBD2. The trim removed 1 base at V and 5 bases at J, leaving 8 bases unmatched. The CDR3 loop spans 17 amino acids. Germline lookup yields CDR1 MDHEN and CDR2 SYDVKM.

The V and J genes are TRBV18 and TRBJ1-2; 9 bases fit TRBD1. Trimming took 4 bases from V and 6 from J; bases not matched to a gene: 6. The CDR3 runs 14 residues. Germline CDR1 reads KGHSH; CDR2 reads LQKENI. In nucleotides, the CDR3 is TGTGCCAGCTCACGCTCCGGGACAGGGAATGGCTACACCTTC. Residues: CASSRSGTGNGYTF. The variable domain in full, with the rest retrieved from reference TRBV18 and TRBJ1-2, is NAGVMQNPRHLVRRRGQEARLRCSPMKGHSHVYWYRQLPEEGLKFMVYLQKENIIDESGMPKERFSAEFPKEGPSILRIQQVVRGDSAAYFCASSRSGTGNGYTFGSGTRLTVV.

This clone was recorded once. The chain carries TRBV5-1 and TRBJ2-4; D may be TRBD1 (6 bases). The CDR3 loop spans 14 amino acids. V was trimmed by 0 bases and J by 5 bases, leaving 9 bases between them. CDR1 SGHRS and CDR2 YFSETQ come from the germline V gene. This chain's CDR3 is CASSLGYRENIQYF. The CDR3 DNA reads TGCGCCAGCAGCTTGGGGTACAGGGAAAACATTCAGTACTTC. Together with reference TRBV5-1 and TRBJ2-4, the CDR3 gives the full variable domain: KAGVTQTPRYLIKTRGQQVTLSCSPISGHRSVSWYQQTPGQGLQFLFEYFSETQRNKGNFPGRFSGRQFSNSRSEMNVSTLELGDSALYLCASSLGYRENIQYFGAGTRLSVL.

V gene TRBV13 combines with J gene TRBJ2-5, with 14 nucleotides matching TRBD2. Germline CDR1 is PRHDT and CDR2 is FYEKMQ (reference sequence). The CDR3 runs 15 residues. V was clipped by 9 bases and J by 0 bases; unmatched bases: 3. The CDR3 is CASGLAGGNQETQYF. The CDR3 DNA reads as TGTGCCAGTGGACTAGCGGGGGGTAACCAAGAGACCCAGTACTTC.

The rearrangement uses TRBV4-1 and TRBJ2-3; TRBD2 matches at 9 bases. The germline gives CDR1 MGHRA, CDR2 YSYEKL. The CDR3 runs 17 residues. Losses at the gene ends were 4 bases for V and 5 bases for J; bases not matched to a gene: 13. CDR3 sequence reads: CASSRLIAGASGDTQYF. The CDR3 nucleotides read TGCGCCAGCAGCCGCCTCATAGCGGGGGCAAGCGGAGATACGCAGTATTTT.

This chain connects TRBV6-1 to TRBJ2-3; a possible D gene is TRBD1 (5 bases). Germline CDR1 is MNHNS and CDR2 is SASEGT. Trimming pared 2 bases from V and 4 bases from J, leaving 13 bases between. The CDR3 totals 15 residues. CDR3 nucleotides: TGTGCCAGCAGTGAATGGGCAAAAGGGGCAGATACGCAGTATTTT. Its protein product is CASSEWAKGADTQYF.

The genes are TRBV4-3 and TRBJ1-1; D perhaps matches TRBD1 (5 bases). The CDR3 extends over 16 amino acids. V was cut by 1 base and J by 2 bases, with 14 bases left in between. From germline, CDR1 is LGHNA and CDR2 YSLEER. As DNA, the CDR3 is TGCGCCAGCAGCCAAGGGGACTCGTGGCTCAACACTGAAGCTTTCTTT. It is translated as CASSQGDSWLNTEAFF.

The chain employs TRBV5-4 and TRBJ1-3, with 11 bases matching TRBD1. Per the germline V gene, CDR1 is SGHNT and CDR2 is YYREEE (reference sequence). Trimming cost V 4 bases and J 8 bases; bases outside gene matches: 8. The length of the CDR3 is 15 residues. Here the CDR3 reads CASSHRTGGWDTIYF. The CDR3 bases are TGTGCCAGCAGCCACAGGACAGGGGGCTGGGACACCATATATTTT.

The gene calls are TRBV30 and TRBJ1-2; TRBD1 agrees at 10 bases. In germline, CDR1 is GTSNPN, CDR2 SVGIG (reference sequence). This CDR3 is built from 13 residues. After removal of 1 base from V and 8 bases from J, the junction contained 4 bases not matched to a gene. CDR3 DNA sequence: TGTGCCTGGAGTGGGACAGGGGGGCGAGGCTACACCTTC. This sequence encodes CAWSGTGGRGYTF. Variable domain in full (rest from reference TRBV30 and TRBJ1-2): SQTIHQWPATLVQPVGSPLSLECTVEGTSNPNLYWYRQAAGRGLQLLFYSVGIGQISSEVPQNLSASRPQDRQFILSSKKLLLSDSGFYLCAWSGTGGRGYTFGSGTRLTVV.

This clone was counted a single time. One end of the junction fails to match germline, which may point to a read error. V and J are TRBV7-9 and TRBJ2-7, with a possible D match to TRBD1 (5 bases). Germline V lookup: CDR1 SEHNR, CDR2 FQNEAQ (reference sequence). The CDR3 sequence is 14 residues long. CDR3 sequence reads: CSSRASGSSYEQYF. The CDR3, as DNA: TGTTCCAGCAGAGCTTCAGGGTCATCCTACGAGCAGTACTTC.

The genes are TRBV19 and TRBJ1-1; unclear D gene. CDR1 and CDR2 from the germline V gene are LNHDA and SQIVND (reference sequence). V was shortened by 5 bases and J by 3 bases, with 13 bases between the two germline ends. This CDR3 has 14 amino acids. This CDR3 is CASSFRREDTEAFF. CDR3 nucleotide sequence: TGTGCCAGTAGTTTCCGGAGGGAGGACACTGAAGCTTTCTTT.

This clone has a handful of counts. CDR3 nucleotide sequence: TGCGCCAGCAGCCAAGGCGCAGGGTTCATGAACACTGAAGCTTTCTTT. Its translation: CASSQGAGFMNTEAFF. The chain is built from TRBV4-1 and TRBJ1-1, with D maybe TRBD1 (5 bases). The V end was cut by 1 base, the J end by 0 bases, with 12 bases between. Germline loops: CDR1 MGHRA, CDR2 YSYEKL. The CDR3 spans 16 residues.